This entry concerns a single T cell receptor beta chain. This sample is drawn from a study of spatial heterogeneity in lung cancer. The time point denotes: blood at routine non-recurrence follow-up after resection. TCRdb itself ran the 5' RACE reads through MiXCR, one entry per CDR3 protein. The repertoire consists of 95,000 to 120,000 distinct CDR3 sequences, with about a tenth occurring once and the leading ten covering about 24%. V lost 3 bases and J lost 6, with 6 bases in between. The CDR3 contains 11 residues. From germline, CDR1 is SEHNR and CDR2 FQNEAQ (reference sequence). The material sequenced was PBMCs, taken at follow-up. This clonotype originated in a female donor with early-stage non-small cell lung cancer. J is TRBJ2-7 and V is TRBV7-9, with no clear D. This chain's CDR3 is CASSLVSEQYF. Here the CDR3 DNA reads TGTGCCAGCAGCTTGGTGAGCGAGCAGTACTTC.